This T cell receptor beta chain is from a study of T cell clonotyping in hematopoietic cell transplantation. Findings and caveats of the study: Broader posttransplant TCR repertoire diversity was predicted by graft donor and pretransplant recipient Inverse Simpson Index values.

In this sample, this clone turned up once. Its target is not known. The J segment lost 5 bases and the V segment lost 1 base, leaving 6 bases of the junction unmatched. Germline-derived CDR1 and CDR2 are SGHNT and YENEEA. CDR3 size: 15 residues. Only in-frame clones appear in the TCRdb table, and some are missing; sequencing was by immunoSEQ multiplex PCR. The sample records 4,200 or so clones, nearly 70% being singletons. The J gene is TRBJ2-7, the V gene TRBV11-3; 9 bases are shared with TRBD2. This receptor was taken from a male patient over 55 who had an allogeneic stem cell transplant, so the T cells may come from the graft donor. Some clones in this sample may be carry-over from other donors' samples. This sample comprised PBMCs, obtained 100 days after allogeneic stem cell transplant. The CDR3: CASSLGGSGSHEQYF. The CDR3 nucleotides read TGTGCCAGCAGCTTAGGGGGTAGCGGGAGCCACGAGCAGTACTTC. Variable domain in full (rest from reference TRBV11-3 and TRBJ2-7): EAGVVQSPRYKIIEKKQPVAFWCNPISGHNTLYWYLQNLGQGPELLIRYENEEAVDDSQLPKDRFSAERLKGVDSTLKIQPAELGDSAVYLCASSLGGSGSHEQYFGPGTRLTVT.